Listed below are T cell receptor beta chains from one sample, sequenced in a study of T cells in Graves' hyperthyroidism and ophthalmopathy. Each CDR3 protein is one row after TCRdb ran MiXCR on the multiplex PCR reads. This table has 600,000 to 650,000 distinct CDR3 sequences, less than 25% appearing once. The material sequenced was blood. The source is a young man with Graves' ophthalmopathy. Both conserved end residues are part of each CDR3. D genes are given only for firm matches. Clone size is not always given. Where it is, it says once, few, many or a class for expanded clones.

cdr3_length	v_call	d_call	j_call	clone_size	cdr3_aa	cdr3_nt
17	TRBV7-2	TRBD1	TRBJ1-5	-	CASSPVGTGARNQPQHF	TGTGCCAGCAGCCCCGTTGGCACAGGGGCGCGCAATCAGCCCCAGCATTTT
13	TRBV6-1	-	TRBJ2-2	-	CASRMLVAGELFF	TGTGCCAGCAGGATGTTGGTGGCCGGGGAGCTGTTTTTT
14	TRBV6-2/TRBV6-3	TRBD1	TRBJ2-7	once	CASSMTGTSYEQYF	TGTGCCAGTAGTATGACAGGGACGTCCTACGAGCAGTACTTC
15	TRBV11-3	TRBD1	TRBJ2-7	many	CASSLGDRSSYEQYF	TGTGCCAGCAGCTTAGGGGACAGGAGCTCCTACGAGCAGTACTTC
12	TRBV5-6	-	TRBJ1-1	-	CASSLVDSEAFF	TGTGCCAGCAGCCTGGTTGACAGTGAAGCTTTCTTT
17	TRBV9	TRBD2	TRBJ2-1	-	CASSAPVGREGQNEQFF	TGTGCCAGCAGCGCTCCGGTGGGGAGGGAGGGCCAAAATGAGCAGTTCTTC
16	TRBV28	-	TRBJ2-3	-	CASSPETGRGRDTQYF	TGTGCCAGCAGCCCTGAGACAGGACGGGGGAGAGATACGCAGTATTTT
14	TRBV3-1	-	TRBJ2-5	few	CASSHLGYPETQYF	TGTGCCAGCAGCCATTTGGGTTATCCGGAGACCCAGTACTTC
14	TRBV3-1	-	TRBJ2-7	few	CASSQAKLQTEQYF	TGTGCCAGCAGCCAAGCTAAGCTCCAGACTGAGCAGTACTTC
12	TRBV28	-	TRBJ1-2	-	CASSLWEDGYTF	TGTGCCAGCAGTTTATGGGAGGATGGCTACACCTTC
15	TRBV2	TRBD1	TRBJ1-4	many	CASSEVGQRNEKLFF	TGTGCCAGCAGTGAGGTGGGACAGCGCAATGAAAAACTGTTTTTT
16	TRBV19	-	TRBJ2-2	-	CASSTPGLMVTGELFF	TGTGCCAGTAGTACCCCAGGGCTGATGGTGACCGGGGAGCTGTTTTTT
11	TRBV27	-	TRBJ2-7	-	CASGGYYEQYF	TGTGCCAGCGGGGGCTACTACGAGCAGTACTTC
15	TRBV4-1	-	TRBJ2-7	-	CTSSRGSSVSYEQYF	TGCACCAGCAGCCGCGGAAGCAGCGTCTCCTACGAGCAGTACTTC
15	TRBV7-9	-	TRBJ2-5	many	CASSHGQDKAETQYF	TGTGCCAGCAGCCATGGGCAGGACAAGGCGGAGACCCAGTACTTC
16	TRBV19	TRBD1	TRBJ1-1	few	CASNLGTASGNTEAFF	TGTGCCAGTAACCTAGGGACAGCCTCTGGGAACACTGAAGCTTTCTTT
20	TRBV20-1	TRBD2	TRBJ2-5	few	CSAEPTDRATSGTQKETQYF	TGCAGTGCCGAGCCGACAGACCGGGCCACTAGCGGGACTCAAAAGGAGACCCAGTACTTC
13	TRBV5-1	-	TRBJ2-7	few	CASSPDSFYEQYF	TGCGCCAGCAGCCCGGACAGCTTCTACGAGCAGTACTTC
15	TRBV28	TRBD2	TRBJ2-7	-	CASSPWTSGRDEQYF	TGTGCCAGCAGTCCCTGGACTAGCGGGAGGGACGAGCAGTACTTC
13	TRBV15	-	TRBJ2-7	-	CATSRDLFYEQYF	TGTGCCACCAGCAGAGACCTTTTCTACGAGCAGTACTTC
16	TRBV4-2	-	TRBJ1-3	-	CASSQDHPSSGNTIYF	TGTGCCAGCAGCCAAGATCACCCTTCCAGCGGAAACACCATATATTTT
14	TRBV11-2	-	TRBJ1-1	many	CASSFGLRRQEAFF	TGTGCCAGCAGCTTTGGCCTAAGAAGGCAGGAAGCTTTCTTT
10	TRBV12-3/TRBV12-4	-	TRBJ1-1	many	CASGGTEAFF	TGTGCCAGCGGGGGGACTGAAGCTTTCTTT
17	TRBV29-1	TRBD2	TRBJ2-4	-	CSVGRLAGEGEENIQYF	TGCAGCGTTGGCCGACTAGCGGGAGAGGGGGAGGAAAACATTCAGTACTTC
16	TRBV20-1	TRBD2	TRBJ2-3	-	CSARTISGGRTDTQYF	TGCAGTGCTAGGACTATTAGCGGGGGGCGCACAGATACGCAGTATTTT
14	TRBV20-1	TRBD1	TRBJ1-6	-	CSASVGQGDSPLHF	TGCAGTGCTAGTGTGGGACAGGGAGACTCACCCCTCCACTTT
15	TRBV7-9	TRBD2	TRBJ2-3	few	CASSAPSGSSDTQYF	TGTGCCAGCAGCGCTCCTAGCGGGAGTTCCGATACGCAGTATTTT
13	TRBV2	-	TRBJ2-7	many	CASSEWEAPEQYF	TGTGCCAGCAGTGAATGGGAAGCGCCCGAGCAGTACTTC
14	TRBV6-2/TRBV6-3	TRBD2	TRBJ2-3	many	CASTPTSATDTQYF	TGTGCCAGCACCCCGACTAGCGCGACAGATACGCAGTATTTT
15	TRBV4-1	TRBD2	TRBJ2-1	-	CASSQDQRESDEQFF	TGCGCCAGCAGCCAAGATCAGCGGGAGAGCGATGAGCAGTTCTTC
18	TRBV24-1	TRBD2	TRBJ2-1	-	CATSFPGLAGGTYNEQFF	TGTGCCACCAGCTTCCCGGGACTAGCGGGAGGGACCTACAATGAGCAGTTCTTC
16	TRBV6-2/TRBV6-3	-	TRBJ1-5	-	CASSYGHPDSNQPQHF	TGTGCCAGCAGTTACGGGCACCCGGACAGCAATCAGCCCCAGCATTTT
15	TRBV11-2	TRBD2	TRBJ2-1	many	CASSLSGRVGDEQFF	TGTGCCAGCAGCTTAAGCGGGAGGGTGGGGGATGAGCAGTTCTTC
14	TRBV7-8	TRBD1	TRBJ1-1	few	CASSLTPGQMEAFF	TGTGCCAGCAGCTTGACTCCGGGACAGATGGAAGCTTTCTTT
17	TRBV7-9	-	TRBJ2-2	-	CASRPPRGDDGTGELFF	TGTGCCAGCAGACCTCCACGAGGGGACGATGGCACCGGGGAGCTGTTTTTT
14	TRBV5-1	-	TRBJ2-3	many	CASSLGQNTDTQYF	TGCGCCAGCAGCTTGGGACAAAACACAGATACGCAGTATTTT
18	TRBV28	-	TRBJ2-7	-	CASSNDRLTSQGSYEQCF	TGTGCCAGCAGCAACGACAGGCTCACATCTCAAGGGTCCTACGAGCAGTGCTTC
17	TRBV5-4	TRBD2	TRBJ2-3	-	CASSSPPGLARTDTQYF	TGTGCCAGCAGCTCGCCTCCGGGACTAGCACGGACAGATACGCAGTATTTT
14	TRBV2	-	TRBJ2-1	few	CASRQLGIYNEQFF	TGTGCCAGCCGCCAGCTAGGGATCTACAATGAGCAGTTCTTC
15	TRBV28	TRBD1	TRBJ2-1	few	CASRDRTGSYNEQFF	TGTGCCAGCAGGGACCGGACAGGCTCCTACAATGAGCAGTTCTTC
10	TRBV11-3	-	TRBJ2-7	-	CASSLYRQYF	TGTGCCAGCAGCTTGTATCGGCAGTACTTC
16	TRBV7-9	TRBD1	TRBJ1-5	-	CASSLSTGGLNQPQHF	TGTGCCAGCAGCCTATCGACAGGGGGCCTCAATCAGCCCCAGCATTTT
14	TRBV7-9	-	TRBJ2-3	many	CASSSGGGTDTQYF	TGTGCCAGCAGCTCCGGCGGGGGCACAGATACGCAGTATTTT
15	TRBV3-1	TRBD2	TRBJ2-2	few	CASSQVSSGSGELFF	TGTGCCAGCAGCCAAGTCTCGAGCGGGAGTGGGGAGCTGTTTTTT
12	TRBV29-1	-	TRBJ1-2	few	CSVNNRNYGYTF	TGCAGCGTTAATAATCGGAACTATGGCTACACCTTC
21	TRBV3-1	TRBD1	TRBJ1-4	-	CASSYRTGTGTRSATNEKLFF	TGTGCCAGCAGTTACAGAACCGGGACAGGGACCCGATCGGCAACTAATGAAAAACTGTTTTTT
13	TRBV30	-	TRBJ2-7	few	CAWSVQIGGEQYF	TGTGCCTGGAGTGTACAGATCGGGGGCGAGCAGTACTTC
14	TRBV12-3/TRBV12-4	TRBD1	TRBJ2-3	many	CATRGGTVGDTQYF	TGTGCCACTAGAGGTGGGACAGTCGGAGATACGCAGTATTTT
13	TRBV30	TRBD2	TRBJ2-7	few	CAWKASGPYEQYF	TGTGCCTGGAAGGCTAGCGGCCCCTACGAGCAGTACTTC